The 13 T cell receptor beta chains reported below all come from one sample, sequenced in a study of CD8+ T cells in alopecia areata. Noted treatment: oral pan-JAK inhibitor, 5-10 mg twice daily. Extracted from the samples, RNA was reverse transcribed into cDNA to serve as the sequencing template. Sequencing was performed with immunoSEQ multiplex PCR; in TCRdb, only in-frame clones are kept and a portion is missing. The sample has roughly 180,000 clones, approximately 55% seen once; the top ten hold 10% to 14%. The sample was CD8+ T cells sorted from blood, taken at week 24, from a patient treated with tofacitinib. Receptors originate from a human donor with alopecia areata.

J is TRBJ2-3 and V is TRBV6-5; D is unresolved. The CDR3 consists of 13 residues. The V end was cut by 6 bases, the J end by 6 bases, with 13 bases between. The germline CDR1 and CDR2 sequences are MNHEY and SVGAGI. DNA for the CDR3: TGTGCCAGCAGCTTTGCCCCCGCGGATACGCAGTATTTT. Translating gives CASSFAPADTQYF.

The rearrangement uses TRBV4-2 and TRBJ2-4; 7 bases are shared with TRBD2. CDR3 length: 15 amino acids. Losses at the gene ends were 3 bases for V and 3 bases for J; bases not matched to a gene: 5. Germline values: CDR1 LGHNA, CDR2 YNFKEQ. The CDR3 DNA sequence: TGTGCCAGCAGCCAGGAAGGGGAGGGCAAAAACATTCAGTACTTC. Translated: CASSQEGEGKNIQYF.

This clone came up a few times. The chain is built from TRBV4-3 and TRBJ2-3, with 9 bases identical to TRBD1. The CDR3 is 16 amino acids. Losses at the gene ends were 0 bases for V and 2 bases for J; bases not matched to a gene: 3. Germline V gene data show CDR1 as LGHNA and CDR2 as YSLEER. The CDR3 region has the DNA TGCGCCAGCAGCCAAGAGGGGACAGGGAACACAGATACGCAGTATTTT. It encodes CASSQEGTGNTDTQYF.

J is TRBJ1-1 and V is TRBV4-3; D call uncertain. The ends were cut back, 4 bases at V and 5 bases at J, with 14 bases in the middle. The germline CDR1 and CDR2 sequences are LGHNA and YSLEER. The CDR3 spans 14 residues. The CDR3 reads CASSPGPVVTEAFF. In DNA form, the CDR3 reads TGCGCCAGCAGCCCTGGGCCGGTGGTGACTGAAGCTTTCTTT.

This chain links TRBV7-9 with TRBJ2-3; 8 bases align to TRBD2. V lost 5 bases to trimming and J lost 0 bases; unmatched junction nucleotides: 7. CDR1 SEHNR and CDR2 FQNEAQ come from the germline V gene (reference sequence). This CDR3 has 16 amino acids. The CDR3 coding sequence is TGTGCCAGCAGCCCCCCTAGCGGGCCTAGCACAGATACGCAGTATTTT. This gives the protein CASSPPSGPSTDTQYF.

This clone has more than one count but fewer than ten. Other nucleotide sequences in the sample specify the same CDR3. The chain employs TRBV29-1 and TRBJ1-1; D not certain. This CDR3 comprises 12 residues. Trimming cost V 0 bases and J 2 bases, with 4 bases left between them. CDR1 SQVTM and CDR2 ANQGSEA come from the germline V gene. DNA of the CDR3: TGCAGCGTTGAAGAGGGTAACACTGAAGCTTTCTTT. The encoded protein is CSVEEGNTEAFF.

The chain carries TRBV30 and TRBJ2-7, with 9 bases identical to TRBD2. CDR1 GTSNPN and CDR2 SVGIG come from the germline V gene (reference sequence). J lost 5 bases, V lost 0 bases, and 8 bases had no gene match. This CDR3 is 15 amino acids long. This chain's CDR3 is CAWSVQRGAAHEQYF. The CDR3 coding sequence is TGTGCCTGGAGTGTACAGCGGGGGGCCGCCCACGAGCAGTACTTC.

The chain is built from TRBV11-2 and TRBJ1-5, with TRBD1 matching 9 bases. From germline, CDR1 is SGHAT and CDR2 FQNNGV. V was clipped by 5 bases and J by 4 bases; unmatched bases: 6. This CDR3 has 15 residues. This CDR3 reads CASSQGTGTNQPQHF. In DNA, the CDR3 is TGTGCCAGCAGCCAGGGGACAGGGACTAATCAGCCCCAGCATTTT. The full variable domain, completed using reference TRBV11-2 and TRBJ1-5, is EAGVAQSPRYKIIEKRQSVAFWCNPISGHATLYWYQQILGQGPKLLIQFQNNGVVDDSQLPKDRFSAERLKGVDSTLKIQPAKLEDSAVYLCASSQGTGTNQPQHFGDGTRLSIL.

This clone was seen only a few times. The V call is TRBV13, the J call TRBJ2-5; 7 positions match TRBD1. The V segment lost 5 bases and the J segment 2 bases; nucleotides outside the gene matches: 11. The germline gives CDR1 PRHDT, CDR2 FYEKMQ (reference sequence). The CDR3 spans 16 residues. The CDR3 DNA reads as TGTGCCAGCAGCGACCCTCAAGGGACAGATCAAGAGACCCAGTACTTC. Translating gives CASSDPQGTDQETQYF. Full variable domain (rest looked up from reference TRBV13 and TRBJ2-5): AAGVIQSPRHLIKEKRETATLKCYPIPRHDTVYWYQQGPGQDPQFLISFYEKMQSDKGSIPDRFSAQQFSDYHSELNMSSLELGDSALYFCASSDPQGTDQETQYFGPGTRLLVL.

The chain links TRBV7-8 to TRBJ2-3; D gene uncertain. Trimming pared 4 bases from V and 0 bases from J, leaving 11 bases between. The CDR3 spans 15 residues. Germline V gives CDR1 SGHVS, CDR2 FQNEAQ. Here the CDR3 reads CASSSETFSTDTQYF. CDR3 bases: TGTGCCAGCAGCTCAGAGACATTCAGCACAGATACGCAGTATTTT.

The J gene is TRBJ2-1, the V gene TRBV4-3; perhaps TRBD2 as D (5 bases). The V and J ends lost 0 bases and 8 bases respectively, with 14 bases between them. The CDR3 has 15 residues. Germline-derived CDR1 and CDR2 are LGHNA and YSLEER. CDR3 region: CASSQDGTEEDEQFF. The DNA of the CDR3 is TGCGCCAGCAGCCAAGACGGTACGGAGGAGGATGAGCAGTTCTTC.

The table lists this clone with a few counts. V and J are TRBV4-1 and TRBJ1-1, with D unresolved. This CDR3 spans 15 amino acids. CDR1 and CDR2 from the germline V gene are MGHRA and YSYEKL. V lost 1 base and J 2 bases, leaving 11 bases between the germline ends. For the CDR3, the DNA is TGCGCCAGCAGCCAAGCGGTCAGCTCTAACACTGAAGCTTTCTTT. Translated: CASSQAVSSNTEAFF.

V and J are TRBV19 and TRBJ2-5; 12 bases align to TRBD2. The germline V gene has CDR1 LNHDA and CDR2 SQIVND (reference sequence). This CDR3 comprises 14 residues. V lost 8 bases to trimming and J lost 5 bases; unmatched junction nucleotides: 6. The CDR3 sequence is CASGLAGGMETQYF. The CDR3 nucleotides are TGTGCCAGTGGTCTAGCGGGGGGGATGGAGACCCAGTACTTC.